This passage covers 18 T cell receptor beta chains from one sample sequenced in a study of CD8+ T cells in alopecia areata. Once RNA had been extracted, it was reverse transcribed into cDNA to act as the sequencing template. Only in-frame clones appear in the TCRdb table, and some are missing; sequencing was by immunoSEQ multiplex PCR. Reported are approximately 280,000 clones, none seen only once; the ten largest carry roughly 1.2%. Cells that came from pooled cutaneous lymph nodes were sorted using CD4, CD8alpha, NKG2D, NKG2ACE and other markers. Source material: CD4+ T cells sorted from a lymph node. The receptors stem from a C3H/HeJ mouse with alopecia areata. MHC haplotype: H2-k.

This clone was observed a few times. The genes are named according to mouse. The read terminates 4 residues ahead of where the CDR3 ends, so the germline J gene completes it. This sample also contains other DNA sequences that code for the same CDR3. The chain joins TRBV13-1 to TRBJ1-1; D not certain. Looked up from germline, CDR1 is NSHNY and CDR2 is SYGAGN. V was clipped by 1 base and J by 0 bases, with 4 bases between them. The CDR3 is 13 residues long. This CDR3 is CASSDPANTEVFF. CDR3 DNA (partial): TGTGCCAGCAGTGATCCTGCAAACACA.

A note on this clone: A read error is possible here, since a much larger clone lies one base away. Mouse germline and gene names are used. The CDR3 end falls 4 residues outside the read, so it is completed with the germline J gene. The sample holds other DNA sequences that translate to the same CDR3. V and J are TRBV29 and TRBJ1-2, with 9 bases aligning to TRBD1. CDR1 and CDR2 (germline): MSHET, SYDVDS. CDR3 size: 14 residues. V dropped 5 bases and J dropped 0; count of bases not matched to a gene: 1. CDR3 sequence: CASSRDRANSDYTF. Partial CDR3 DNA: TGTGCTAGCAGTCGGGACAGGGCAAACTCC.

Comment on this clone: Gene names refer to mouse genes. The DNA ends 4 residues before the CDR3 does, and the rest of the CDR3 is filled in from the germline J gene. This chain uses TRBV5 with TRBJ2-3; no reliable D call. Germline CDR1 LGHNA, CDR2 YNLKQL (reference sequence). The CDR3 extends over 14 amino acids. Trimming stripped 0 bases from V and 3 bases from J, with 7 bases between. CDR3 amino acids: CASSQEGRAETLYF. CDR3 DNA (partial): TGTGCCAGCAGCCAAGAGGGGAGGGCAGAA.

Comments on this clone: Germline and genes here are mouse. The read is 4 residues too short to cover the CDR3 end, so that end is filled in from the germline J gene. The sample holds other DNA sequences that translate to the same CDR3. The gene calls are TRBV19 and TRBJ2-7; 8 nucleotides agree with TRBD2. Trimming took 5 bases from V and 2 from J; bases not matched to a gene: 3. This CDR3 contains 13 residues. Germline V gene lookup returns CDR1 FNHDT and CDR2 SITEND (reference sequence). CDR3 DNA, as far as it was read: TGTGCCAGCAGCCGTGGGGGGGCCTAT. It yields the protein CASSRGGAY. In full, the CDR3 is CASSRGGAYEQYF.

Turning to this clone: The gene names given are mouse names. Coverage ceases 4 residues before the CDR3 finishes, and the germline J gene fills in the end. This rearrangement joins TRBV12-1 to TRBJ2-7; the match to TRBD2 covers 8 bases. CDR3 length: 15 residues. In germline, CDR1 is SGHSN, CDR2 HYEKVE. The CDR3 protein is CASSLSLGGPYEQYF. The sequenced part of the CDR3 DNA is TGTGCCAGCTCTCTAAGTCTGGGGGGTCCGTAT.

This clone was recorded many times. Gene and germline names: mouse. Read sequence stops 4 residues before the CDR3 end, and the germline J gene provides the missing end. V is TRBV17 and J is TRBJ2-7, with D perhaps matching TRBD2 (6 bases). The CDR3 is made up of 13 amino acids. Germline CDR1 is MNHDT and CDR2 is YYDKIL. The part of the CDR3 DNA that was read is TGTGCTAGCAGTCCGCTGGGGCCGTAT. This encodes CASSPLGPY. The full CDR3 protein is CASSPLGPYEQYF.

This clone has just a few counts. Genes and germline are mouse. Read data end 4 residues before the CDR3 end; the end is taken from the germline J gene. The V and J genes are TRBV17 and TRBJ2-4, with TRBD2 matching 8 bases. Germline CDR1 is MNHDT and CDR2 is YYDKIL. The CDR3 loop spans 14 amino acids. After removal of 4 bases from V and 2 bases from J, the junction contained 2 bases not matched to a gene. The sequenced CDR3 bases are TGTGCTAGCAGTAACTGGGGGTATCAAAAC. Its protein is CASSNWGYQN. The full CDR3 protein reads CASSNWGYQNTLYF.

Concerning this clone itself: Gene names are mouse gene names. The read terminates 4 residues ahead of where the CDR3 ends, so the germline J gene completes it. The chain couples TRBV19 to TRBJ2-2; weak D call: TRBD1 (6 bases). V lost 5 bases and J lost 0, with 8 bases in between. The germline gives CDR1 FNHDT, CDR2 SITEND (reference sequence). The CDR3 runs 14 residues. CDR3 DNA, as far as it was read: TGTGCCAGCAGAGGACAGACAAACACCGGG. This encodes CASRGQTNTG. The whole CDR3 sequence is CASRGQTNTGQLYF.

In the case of this clone: Any gene name here is a mouse gene name. The read terminates 4 residues before the CDR3 end, so the remaining end is supplied by the germline J gene. This chain uses TRBV14 with TRBJ2-7; D might be TRBD1 (6 bases). Germline V gives CDR1 SGHDT, CDR2 FRDEAV. The CDR3 spans 14 residues. With 2 bases removed from V and 2 bases from J, the gap between germline ends came to 11 bases. The CDR3 spells CASSLWTDTYEQYF. Incomplete CDR3 DNA: TGTGCCAGCAGTTTATGGACAGACACCTAT. Full variable domain (outside the CDR3, taken from reference TRBV14 and TRBJ2-7): EAGVTQSPRYAVLQEGQAVSFWCDPISGHDTLYWYQQPRDQGPQLLVYFRDEAVIDNSQLPSDRFSAVRPKGTNSTLKIQSAKQGDTATYLCASSLWTDTYEQYFGPGTRLTVL.

This clone was seen only a few times. Mouse gene names and germline throughout. The sequence runs out 4 residues before the end of the CDR3; the remainder is reconstructed from the germline J gene. The V call is TRBV5, the J call TRBJ1-2, with D uncertain. Trimming removed 5 bases from V and 0 bases from J, with 7 bases in between. The CDR3 runs 13 residues. Germline V lookup: CDR1 LGHNA, CDR2 YNLKQL (reference sequence). CDR3 amino acids: CASSTDTNSDYTF. The CDR3 bases that were read are TGTGCCAGCAGCACAGATACAAACTCC.

This clone was counted only a few times. Mouse germline and gene names are used. The read falls 4 residues short of the CDR3 end, and the missing part is taken from the germline J gene. This CDR3 is also generated by other DNA sequences in the sample. The chain carries TRBV19 and TRBJ1-1; D gene uncertain. The CDR3 is made up of 13 amino acids. Trimming cost V 4 bases and J 1 base, with 8 bases left between them. CDR1 and CDR2 from the germline V gene are FNHDT and SITEND (reference sequence). The CDR3 protein is CASSPRQNTEVFF. The sequenced part of the CDR3 DNA is TGTGCCAGCAGTCCCCGACAAAACACA.

This clone was observed a few times. The genes and germline here are from mouse. The DNA ends 4 residues before the CDR3 does, and the rest of the CDR3 is filled in from the germline J gene. Other nucleotide sequences in the sample specify the same CDR3. The V and J genes are TRBV5 and TRBJ2-1, with D perhaps TRBD2 (5 bases). The V and J ends lost 0 bases and 2 bases respectively, with 11 bases between them. There are 16 residues in the CDR3. In germline, CDR1 is LGHNA, CDR2 YNLKQL (reference sequence). CDR3: CASSQDPTAYYAEQFF. The covered CDR3 bases are TGTGCCAGCAGCCAAGACCCGACTGCCTACTATGCT.

There are a few counts of this clone. Germline and genes: mouse. Read sequence stops 4 residues before the CDR3 end, and the germline J gene provides the missing end. This chain joins TRBV19 and TRBJ1-2, with D perhaps matching TRBD1 (5 bases). Trimming removed 4 bases at V and 1 base at J, with 8 bases between. This CDR3 spans 13 amino acids. The germline gives CDR1 FNHDT, CDR2 SITEND (reference sequence). The sequenced part of the CDR3 DNA is TGTGCCAGCAGTCCAGGGAAAAACTCC. As protein: CASSPGKNS. The whole CDR3 sequence reads CASSPGKNSDYTF. Variable domain in full (rest from reference TRBV19 and TRBJ1-2): GGIITQTPKFLIGQEGQKLTLKCQQNFNHDTMYWYRQDSGKGLRLIYYSITENDLQKGDLSEGYDASREKKSSFSLTVTSAQKNEMAVFLCASSPGKNSDYTFGSGTRLLVI.

This clone was detected only a few times. Mouse gene names apply. With the read ending 4 residues before the CDR3 end, the germline J gene is used to fill in that end. This rearrangement joins TRBV29 to TRBJ1-2, with 10 bases that match TRBD1. With 3 bases clipped from V and 2 bases from J, the junction kept 3 bases outside the gene matches. Germline loops: CDR1 MSHET, CDR2 SYDVDS. There are 15 residues in the CDR3. CDR3 bases read: TGTGCTAGCAGTTTGATGGGACAGGGGAACTCC. As protein: CASSLMGQGNS. The CDR3, in full, reads CASSLMGQGNSDYTF.

Only a few counts were recorded for this clone. Mouse names are used for the genes. The read stops 4 residues short of the end of the CDR3; the missing end is completed from the germline J gene. This rearrangement joins TRBV13-1 to TRBJ2-3; the match to TRBD2 covers 8 bases. Germline CDR1 is NSHNY and CDR2 is SYGAGN. The CDR3 contains 17 residues. Losses at the gene ends were 0 bases for V and 0 bases for J; bases not matched to a gene: 6. Incomplete CDR3 DNA: TGTGCCAGCAGTGATGTAACTGGGGGCTCTAGTGCAGAA. This sequence encodes CASSDVTGGSSAE. In full, the CDR3 reads CASSDVTGGSSAETLYF.

This clone was counted between two and nine times. Gene names follow the mouse nomenclature. The sequence runs out 4 residues before the end of the CDR3; the remainder is reconstructed from the germline J gene. The same CDR3 arises from other DNA sequences in this sample as well. The chain combines TRBV5 with TRBJ2-2, with TRBD2 matching 7 bases. This CDR3 is 15 amino acids long. Germline V gene lookup returns CDR1 LGHNA and CDR2 YNLKQL (reference sequence). V was clipped by 4 bases and J by 2 bases; unmatched bases: 4. CDR3 DNA, as far as it was read: TGTGCCAGCAGCCCCGACTGGGTGAACACCGGG. As protein: CASSPDWVNTG. The entire CDR3 protein reads CASSPDWVNTGQLYF.

This clone was counted between two and nine times. Gene names refer to mouse genes. Read sequence stops 4 residues before the CDR3 end, and the germline J gene provides the missing end. The chain employs TRBV19 and TRBJ2-2; a weak D match, TRBD1 (5 bases). CDR3 length: 13 residues. CDR1 is FNHDT and CDR2 is SITEND in the germline V gene (reference sequence). Trimming removed 6 bases from V and 1 base from J, with 7 bases in between. The CDR3 DNA, read in part, is TGTGCCAGCACTCAGGGAAACACCGGG. This sequence encodes CASTQGNTG. The CDR3 in its entirety is CASTQGNTGQLYF. Combining the CDR3 with reference TRBV19 and TRBJ2-2 gives the whole variable domain GGIITQTPKFLIGQEGQKLTLKCQQNFNHDTMYWYRQDSGKGLRLIYYSITENDLQKGDLSEGYDASREKKSSFSLTVTSAQKNEMAVFLCASTQGNTGQLYFGEGSKLTVL.

This clone has just a few counts. Gene names refer to mouse genes. The read ends 4 residues before the CDR3 terminus; that terminus is restored from the germline J gene. Other DNA sequences within the sample encode an identical CDR3. The rearrangement links TRBV13-1 to TRBJ2-7, with 11 bases fitting TRBD2. J gave up 1 base and V 4 bases, and 4 bases lay outside the gene matches. Per the germline V gene, CDR1 is NSHNY and CDR2 is SYGAGN. The CDR3 runs 15 residues. This chain's CDR3 is CASSPTGGVSYEQYF. CDR3 bases read: TGTGCCAGCAGTCCGACTGGGGGGGTATCCTAT.